These 22 T cell receptor beta chains were sequenced from one sample in a study of cytomegalovirus exposure and HLA in healthy donors. PCR primers comprised 60 Vbeta and 13 Jbeta primers. Measured with immunoSEQ multiplex PCR; TCRdb has only the in-frame clones, and not every one. The top ten hold approximately 2.9% of the sample, which has some 150,000 clones, around 66% seen once. Sequenced input: PBMCs. Receptor source: a woman aged 25-40 years in good health and CMV-seropositive.

The V and J genes are TRBV10-3 and TRBJ2-3, with TRBD2 matching 14 bases. Germline V gene data show CDR1 as ENHRY and CDR2 as SYGVKD. The CDR3 has 18 amino acids. V lost 10 bases to trimming and J lost 1 base; unmatched junction nucleotides: 13. In DNA, the CDR3 is TGTGCCACAGCCGGGCCCGGGGGACTAGCGGGGGGCACAGATACGCAGTATTTT. This sequence encodes CATAGPGGLAGGTDTQYF.

Of note for this clone: Its ends do not fully match the called genes, so a read error is possible. This chain joins TRBV5-4 and TRBJ1-3; TRBD1 is a possible D gene (5 bases). Per germline, CDR1 SGHNT and CDR2 YYREEE (reference sequence). The CDR3 sequence is 15 residues long. The CDR3: CANSDKGYSGNTIYF. CDR3 coding DNA: TGTGCCAACAGCGACAAGGGGTACTCTGGAAACACCATATATTTT.

The gene calls are TRBV27 and TRBJ1-2; possibly TRBD1 for D (6 bases). Between the trimmed V and J ends, which lost 5 bases and 8 bases, there was a span of 18 bases. This CDR3 is built from 14 residues. Germline CDR1 and CDR2: MNHEY and SMNVEV (reference sequence). The CDR3 loop reads CASSPRGGAGGYTF. Here the CDR3 DNA reads TGTGCCAGCAGTCCCCGCGGGGGCGCAGGGGGCTACACCTTC.

This chain uses TRBV7-9 with TRBJ2-7; D may be TRBD2 (6 bases). In germline, CDR1 is SEHNR, CDR2 FQNEAQ (reference sequence). This CDR3 region has 15 residues. Trimming cost V 3 bases and J 2 bases, with 14 bases left between them. CDR3 DNA sequence: TGTGCCAGCAGCTTTGGCGGGACGCCCCCCTACGAGCAGTACTTC. It is translated as CASSFGGTPPYEQYF.

The V gene is TRBV10-2, the J gene TRBJ1-3; possible D gene TRBD1, 5 bases. CDR3 size: 14 residues. Germline assignment: CDR1 WSHSY and CDR2 SAAADI. The V and J ends lost 4 bases and 0 bases respectively, with 7 bases between them. CDR3 sequence reads: CASSADSSGNTIYF. Written as DNA, the CDR3 is TGCGCCAGCAGTGCCGACAGCTCTGGAAACACCATATATTTT.

The chain recombines TRBV30 with TRBJ1-1; D remains ambiguous. The CDR3 covers 11 residues. V was shortened by 0 bases and J by 8 bases, with 7 bases between the two germline ends. Germline-derived CDR1 and CDR2 are GTSNPN and SVGIG (reference sequence). This CDR3 reads CAWSVWAEAFF. In DNA form, the CDR3 reads TGTGCCTGGAGTGTATGGGCAGAAGCTTTCTTT.

The chain has TRBV6-1 and TRBJ2-7, with a tentative D call TRBD2 (6 bases). The germline V and J ends were trimmed by 1 base and 6 bases, with 10 bases remaining between them. This CDR3 is 13 amino acids long. Germline values: CDR1 MNHNS, CDR2 SASEGT. In DNA form, the CDR3 reads TGTGCCAGCAGTGAAGGAATGGGGGGCGAGCAGTACTTC. Amino acid sequence: CASSEGMGGEQYF.

The genes are TRBV5-6 and TRBJ2-2; 10 bases are a match to TRBD2. The germline V gene encodes CDR1 SGHDT and CDR2 YYEEEE. With 5 bases clipped from V and 5 bases from J, the junction kept 6 bases outside the gene matches. The CDR3 contains 15 residues. The CDR3 spells CASRKRGGLTGELFF. For the CDR3, the DNA is TGTGCCAGCAGAAAGCGGGGGGGCCTTACCGGGGAGCTGTTTTTT.

CDR3 nucleotide sequence: TGTGCCAACCAACAGGGGAAGAACACTGAAGCTTTCTTT. This gives the protein CANQQGKNTEAFF. This chain links TRBV10-3 with TRBJ1-1; 7 nucleotides match TRBD1. V lost 10 bases and J lost 1; bases outside the gene matches: 6. There are 13 residues in the CDR3. Looked up from germline, CDR1 is ENHRY and CDR2 is SYGVKD.

The chain has TRBV6-1 and TRBJ1-2; D perhaps matches TRBD1 (6 bases). Germline V gene sequence: CDR1 MNHNS, CDR2 SASEGT. The CDR3 loop spans 15 amino acids. V lost 4 bases and J lost 0, with 12 bases in between. The chain's CDR3 is CASSGAGASNYGYTF. The CDR3 DNA reads TGTGCCAGCAGTGGGGCAGGGGCTTCTAACTATGGCTACACCTTC.

V and J are TRBV30 and TRBJ2-2; 8 positions match TRBD1. The CDR3 covers 18 residues. CDR1 is GTSNPN, CDR2 SVGIG, per germline (reference sequence). J lost 0 bases, V lost 0 bases, and 9 bases had no gene match. The chain's CDR3 is CAWSVRVQGASNTGELFF. The CDR3 nucleotides read TGTGCCTGGAGTGTACGTGTTCAGGGGGCGTCGAACACCGGGGAGCTGTTTTTT. Using reference TRBV30 and TRBJ2-2 for the parts outside the CDR3, the full variable domain is SQTIHQWPATLVQPVGSPLSLECTVEGTSNPNLYWYRQAAGRGLQLLFYSVGIGQISSEVPQNLSASRPQDRQFILSSKKLLLSDSGFYLCAWSVRVQGASNTGELFFGEGSRLTVL.

This clone occurred a few times. The rearrangement joins TRBV6-5 to TRBJ1-2; no definite D call. CDR1 and CDR2 (germline): MNHEY, SVGAGI. Trimming removed 10 bases at V and 0 bases at J, with 12 bases between. The CDR3 spans 13 residues. As DNA, the CDR3 is TGTGCCACCGGGCCTAGCGCTAACTATGGCTACACCTTC. It specifies CATGPSANYGYTF.

This chain joins TRBV15 and TRBJ1-2; weak D call: TRBD1 (6 bases). Deletions cut 5 bases from V and 2 bases from J, with 12 bases between. The length of the CDR3 is 14 residues. Germline V gene sequence: CDR1 LNHNV, CDR2 YYDKDF (reference sequence). The CDR3 here is CATSGSQGNYGYTF. CDR3 bases: TGTGCCACCAGCGGCAGCCAGGGGAACTATGGCTACACCTTC. Full variable domain (remainder filled in from reference TRBV15 and TRBJ1-2): DAMVIQNPRYQVTQFGKPVTLSCSQTLNHNVMYWYQQKSSQAPKLLFHYYDKDFNNEADTPDNFQSRRPNTSFCFLDIRSPGLGDTAMYLCATSGSQGNYGYTFGSGTRLTVV.

The CDR3 nucleotides are TGTGCCAGCAGCGTAGAGGGGGCAGCTGGAAACACCATATATTTT. Protein product: CASSVEGAAGNTIYF. The chain couples TRBV9 to TRBJ1-3, with TRBD1 matching over 7 bases. The junction had 2 bases not matched to a gene; V was cut back by 0 bases and J by 2 bases. Per the germline V gene, CDR1 is SGDLS and CDR2 is YYNGEE. This CDR3 is 15 amino acids long.

The rearrangement joins TRBV29-1 to TRBJ1-5; TRBD1 might be the D (5 bases). The CDR3 is made up of 14 amino acids. The V gene's germline CDR1 is SQVTM and CDR2 ANQGSEA. V shed 7 bases and J shed 2 bases, with 15 bases lying between them. The CDR3 loop is CSARDFEGNQPQHF. CDR3 bases: TGCAGCGCCCGGGACTTTGAAGGCAATCAGCCCCAGCATTTT.

This clone has a handful of counts. The CDR3 sequence: CASSLGQSNSGNTIYF. DNA of the CDR3: TGCGCCAGCAGCTTGGGACAGTCCAACTCTGGAAACACCATATATTTT. The rearrangement uses TRBV5-1 and TRBJ1-3; D possibly corresponds to TRBD1 (5 bases). Trimming took 0 bases from V and 0 from J, leaving 10 bases between them. This CDR3 contains 16 residues. Germline values: CDR1 SGHRS, CDR2 YFSETQ.

The chain couples TRBV5-1 to TRBJ1-2; possibly TRBD1 for D (5 bases). Germline V gene data show CDR1 as SGHRS and CDR2 as YFSETQ. This CDR3 has 13 residues. V was shortened by 3 bases and J by 6 bases, with 12 bases between the two germline ends. CDR3 amino acids: CASSWTGVDGYTF. The DNA for the CDR3 is TGCGCCAGCAGCTGGACGGGGGTTGATGGCTACACCTTC.

The chain links TRBV7-9 to TRBJ2-7, with 8 bases aligning to TRBD2. Unmatched junction bases numbered 7, after V lost 10 bases and J lost 2 bases. CDR1 is SEHNR, CDR2 FQNEAQ, per germline (reference sequence). The CDR3 is made up of 13 amino acids. The chain's CDR3 is CATTGGRPYEQYF. For the CDR3, the DNA is TGTGCCACGACGGGGGGGAGGCCCTACGAGCAGTACTTC.

The chain uses TRBV4-1 and TRBJ2-1; 9 nucleotides align to TRBD2. The CDR3 has 17 amino acids. The junction had 14 bases not matched to a gene; V was cut back by 4 bases and J by 7 bases. Germline-derived CDR1 and CDR2 are MGHRA and YSYEKL. CDR3 DNA: TGCGCCAGCAGCCGTTTGTTGAATAGCGGGAGTGGGAATGAGCAGTTCTTC. Residues: CASSRLLNSGSGNEQFF.

The chain has TRBV7-2 and TRBJ1-1, with a weak D call TRBD1 (5 bases). CDR1 SGHTA and CDR2 FQGNSA come from the germline V gene. V lost 1 base and J lost 9, with 12 bases in between. The length of the CDR3 is 13 residues. The CDR3 protein is CASSLGQRVKAFF. CDR3 nucleotide sequence: TGTGCCAGCAGCTTAGGACAGCGTGTTAAAGCTTTCTTT.

The chain uses TRBV11-3 and TRBJ2-7; weak D call: TRBD1 (6 bases). The V end was cut by 1 base, the J end by 5 bases, with 12 bases between. Germline V gene lookup returns CDR1 SGHNT and CDR2 YENEEA. The CDR3 spans 14 residues. CDR3 residues: CASSLGTVPNEQYF. CDR3 bases: TGTGCCAGCAGCTTAGGGACAGTCCCGAACGAGCAGTACTTC.

The CDR3 is CASSRRGEQATYNEQFF. The CDR3 DNA sequence: TGTGCCAGCAGCAGACGTGGTGAGCAGGCGACCTACAATGAGCAGTTCTTC. The chain uses TRBV7-2 and TRBJ2-1; D gene uncertain. The CDR3 spans 17 residues. Germline lookup yields CDR1 SGHTA and CDR2 FQGNSA. V was clipped by 5 bases and J by 2 bases, with 19 bases between them.